The 18 T cell receptor beta chains in this list originate from one sample, sequenced in a study of identical twins. Each CDR3 protein is one row after TCRdb ran MiXCR on the 5' RACE reads. The sample lists about 1.7 million distinct CDR3 sequences, under 35% occurring once. The sequenced sample consisted of cord blood. The receptor source for this set is a newborn girl in good health.

This clonotype was detected many times. This chain joins TRBV12-3 or TRBV12-4 and TRBJ2-7; TRBD1 matches at 7 bases. The CDR3 loop spans 14 amino acids. V shed 2 bases, J shed 5 bases, and the junction held 6 bases outside the gene matches. CDR3: CASSLSGGKHEQYF. The CDR3 bases are TGTGCCAGCAGTTTATCAGGGGGTAAACACGAGCAGTACTTC.

V and J are TRBV2 and TRBJ2-7; 10 positions agree with TRBD1. This CDR3 comprises 17 residues. Germline trimming cut 6 bases from V and 6 bases from J; bases unmatched to any gene: 17. Germline V gene lookup returns CDR1 SNHLY and CDR2 FYNNEI. DNA for the CDR3: TGTGCCAGCAGGAGGCGTCCCGGGACAGGGGCGGGCGGCGAGCAGTACTTC. This gives the protein CASRRRPGTGAGGEQYF.

The rearrangement links TRBV21-1 to TRBJ2-7; the table assigns TRBD1, which was not confirmed against the DNA. TRBV21-1 is designated a pseudogene. The CDR3 runs 20 residues. The CDR3: CASSKKFRGDREGTIYEQYF. Here the CDR3 DNA reads TGTGCCAGCAGCAAAAAGTTTCGGGGCGACAGGGAAGGGACCATCTACGAGCAGTACTTC.

As for this clonotype: A read error may produce the germline difference seen at one junction end. The chain recombines TRBV5-1 with TRBJ2-3, with 7 bases lining up with TRBD2. Per germline, CDR1 SGHRS and CDR2 YFSETQ. The CDR3 contains 15 residues. The CDR3 region has the DNA TGCGTCAGCAGCTACGGACTAGTGAGCACAGATACGCAGTATTTT. Translation gives CVSSYGLVSTDTQYF.

V is TRBV10-3 and J is TRBJ2-5; a possible D gene is TRBD1 (6 bases). Germline V gene sequence: CDR1 ENHRY, CDR2 SYGVKD. The CDR3 extends over 14 amino acids. Trimming stripped 3 bases from V and 2 bases from J, with 10 bases between. The CDR3 DNA sequence: TGTGCCATCAGTGACAGGGGTTTTCAAGAGACCCAGTACTTC. This translates into CAISDRGFQETQYF.

In this sample, this clonotype turned up many times. The rearrangement uses TRBV29-1 and TRBJ2-1, with 8 bases aligning to TRBD2. The germline gives CDR1 SQVTM, CDR2 ANQGSEA. V dropped 4 bases and J dropped 0; count of bases not matched to a gene: 14. This CDR3 has 18 residues. CDR3 DNA: TGCAGCGTTGTGGGCGGGAGGCACCTTTCGAGCTCCTACAATGAGCAGTTCTTC. Translating it yields CSVVGGRHLSSSYNEQFF.

This clonotype has a count of ten or more. The genes are TRBV27 and TRBJ2-3; D gene unclear. V lost 0 bases and J 5 bases, leaving 6 bases between the germline ends. The CDR3 extends over 13 amino acids. From germline, CDR1 is MNHEY and CDR2 SMNVEV (reference sequence). The CDR3 DNA reads TGTGCCAGCAGTTTATCGATAAGAGATACGCAGTATTTT. This gives the protein CASSLSIRDTQYF.

V is TRBV28 and J is TRBJ2-7, with 14 bases identical to TRBD2. The end of the DNA fits TRBJ2-4 better, so the J call may be wrong. This CDR3 comprises 19 residues. Germline values: CDR1 MDHEN, CDR2 SYDVKM. CDR3 amino acids: CASSLHGLAGGGLQNIQYF. The CDR3 DNA follows: TGTGCCAGCAGTTTACACGGACTAGCGGGAGGAGGGTTGCAAAACATTCAGTACTTC.

This clonotype was picked up a small number of times. This chain connects TRBV20-1 to TRBJ2-5, with D possibly matching TRBD2 (5 bases). V was trimmed by 2 bases and J by 2 bases, leaving 27 bases between them. Germline V gene sequence: CDR1 DFQATT, CDR2 SNEGSKA (reference sequence). CDR3 size: 19 residues. DNA of the CDR3: TGCAGTGCTAGATTTCTTCGGCCCTTGAGGCGCGGGTCTCAAGAGACCCAGTACTTC. This codes for CSARFLRPLRRGSQETQYF.

The chain combines TRBV4-1 with TRBJ2-1; 15 positions match TRBD2. V shed 0 bases, J shed 8 bases, and the junction held 8 bases outside the gene matches. CDR3 length: 18 residues. Germline V CDR1 and CDR2: MGHRA, YSYEKL. Written as DNA, the CDR3 is TGCGCCAGCAGCCAAGATCGGACTAGCGGGAGGGCCGTCGATGAGCAGTTCTTC. The encoded protein is CASSQDRTSGRAVDEQFF.

This clonotype was found a few times. V is TRBV29-1 and J is TRBJ1-1; D not resolved. Deletions cut 4 bases from V and 0 bases from J, with 12 bases between. The CDR3 sequence is 14 residues long. Germline-derived CDR1 and CDR2 are SQVTM and ANQGSEA. CDR3 sequence: CSVAAISLNTEAFF. DNA for the CDR3: TGCAGCGTTGCAGCCATCTCTTTGAACACTGAAGCTTTCTTT.

The chain employs TRBV7-9 and TRBJ1-2, with D perhaps matching TRBD1 (5 bases). V shed 10 bases and J shed 4 bases, with 13 bases lying between them. Germline V gene data show CDR1 as SEHNR and CDR2 as FQNEAQ (reference sequence). There are 12 residues in the CDR3. The CDR3 loop reads CATEAGGYGYTF. CDR3 nucleotide sequence: TGTGCCACCGAGGCGGGGGGCTATGGCTACACCTTC.

This rearrangement joins TRBV20-1 to TRBJ2-4; 11 bases agree with TRBD2. There are 16 residues in the CDR3. Germline CDR1 and CDR2: DFQATT and SNEGSKA (reference sequence). CDR3 region: CSRSLAGVEAKNIQYF. In DNA form, the CDR3 reads TGCAGCAGATCACTAGCGGGAGTTGAGGCCAAAAACATTCAGTACTTC.

The rearrangement uses TRBV21-1 and TRBJ2-7. TRBV21-1 has pseudogene status. CDR3 length: 14 amino acids. For the CDR3, the DNA is TGTGCCAGCAGCAACTTCGGACGGCGCTACGAGCAGTACTTC. This sequence encodes CASSNFGRRYEQYF.

In this sample, this clonotype turned up a few times. This chain uses TRBV20-1 with TRBJ2-7, with D maybe TRBD2 (5 bases). Germline V gene lookup returns CDR1 DFQATT and CDR2 SNEGSKA (reference sequence). The CDR3 extends over 14 amino acids. V lost 7 bases and J lost 4, with 20 bases in between. The CDR3 region has the DNA TGCAGTGGAACTCCGGGGAGCCACTTTTACGAGCAGTACTTC. The encoded protein is CSGTPGSHFYEQYF.

This clonotype was seen a few times. The chain joins TRBV7-2 to TRBJ1-1; 7 nucleotides align to TRBD1. J lost 2 bases, V lost 5 bases, and 5 bases had no gene match. Germline V gene lookup returns CDR1 SGHTA and CDR2 FQGNSA. The CDR3 runs to 14 residues. The CDR3 is CASSLTGDNTEAFF. The CDR3 DNA sequence: TGTGCCAGCAGCCTTACAGGGGATAACACTGAAGCTTTCTTT.

The chain joins TRBV27 to TRBJ2-1; 7 bases align to TRBD1. V gave up 1 base and J gave up 5 bases; unmatched junction bases: 2. CDR3 length equals 14 residues. The germline V gene has CDR1 MNHEY and CDR2 SMNVEV (reference sequence). The CDR3: CASSLWDSNNEQFF. CDR3 sequence (DNA): TGTGCCAGCAGTTTATGGGACAGTAACAATGAGCAGTTCTTC.

The CDR3 sequence: CASSQYREPYNEQYF. CDR3 in DNA: TGTGCCAGCAGCCAATACCGGGAGCCGTACAATGAGCAGTACTTC. The chain employs TRBV4-2 and TRBJ2-5, with D possibly matching TRBD2 (6 bases). V shed 2 bases and J shed 11 bases, with 21 bases lying between them. The germline V gene has CDR1 LGHNA and CDR2 YNFKEQ. The CDR3 length is 15 residues.